Listed below are T cell receptor beta chains from one sample, sequenced in a study of blood T cell repertoires in COVID-19. Profiling relied on immunoSEQ multiplex PCR, and the TCRdb table lists in-frame clones only, not all of them. The sample records tens of thousands of clones, roughly 79% being singletons. The specimen sequenced was peripheral blood. The receptors were sampled from a woman aged 70 to 79 with acute or convalescent COVID-19. CDR3s include the opening cysteine and the closing phenylalanine or tryptophan. Fields, in order: J gene, V gene, D gene, clone size, CDR3 protein, CDR3 DNA. D genes are given only for firm matches. Some rows have no size entry. The others give once, few or many, or a class for an expanded clone.

j_call: TRBJ1-5; v_call: TRBV19; d_call: TRBD1; clone_size: .; cdr3_aa: CASTLLQGAPNQPQHF; cdr3_nt: TGTGCCAGTACCCTCCTACAGGGGGCGCCGAATCAGCCCCAGCATTTT
j_call: TRBJ1-6; v_call: TRBV6-1; d_call: .; clone_size: few; cdr3_aa: CASSELSPLHF; cdr3_nt: TGTGCCAGCAGTGAACTTTCACCCCTCCACTTT
j_call: TRBJ2-5; v_call: TRBV7-9; d_call: TRBD1; clone_size: .; cdr3_aa: CASSLSGTGAQETQYF; cdr3_nt: TGTGCCAGCAGCTTATCCGGGACAGGAGCCCAAGAGACCCAGTACTTC
j_call: TRBJ1-2; v_call: TRBV2; d_call: .; clone_size: .; cdr3_aa: CASSELEANYGYTF; cdr3_nt: TGTGCCAGCAGTGAATTGGAGGCTAACTATGGCTACACCTTC
j_call: TRBJ1-2; v_call: TRBV28; d_call: .; clone_size: .; cdr3_aa: CASSFQHRADGYTF; cdr3_nt: TGTGCCAGCAGTTTCCAGCACAGGGCCGATGGCTACACCTTC
j_call: TRBJ2-2; v_call: TRBV12-3/TRBV12-4; d_call: .; clone_size: .; cdr3_aa: CASSVGEAEELFF; cdr3_nt: TGTGCCAGCAGCGTCGGAGAGGCCGAGGAGCTGTTTTTT
j_call: TRBJ2-1; v_call: TRBV4-1; d_call: TRBD2; clone_size: .; cdr3_aa: CASTPRASGSYNEQFF; cdr3_nt: TGCGCCAGCACCCCAAGGGCTAGCGGGAGCTACAATGAGCAGTTCTTC
j_call: TRBJ2-1; v_call: TRBV11-2; d_call: .; clone_size: .; cdr3_aa: CASSPSPVGYSYNEQFF; cdr3_nt: TGTGCCAGCAGCCCCAGCCCCGTGGGCTATTCCTACAATGAGCAGTTCTTC
j_call: TRBJ2-7; v_call: TRBV18; d_call: .; clone_size: .; cdr3_aa: CASSTSYEQYF; cdr3_nt: TGTGCCAGCTCAACAAGCTACGAGCAGTACTTC
j_call: TRBJ1-6; v_call: TRBV7-9; d_call: .; clone_size: .; cdr3_aa: CASSPQVYVNSPLHF; cdr3_nt: TGTGCCAGCAGTCCCCAGGTGTACGTTAATTCACCCCTCCACTTT
j_call: TRBJ2-4; v_call: TRBV27; d_call: .; clone_size: .; cdr3_aa: CASMWEGGAKNIQYF; cdr3_nt: TGTGCCAGCATGTGGGAGGGGGGAGCCAAAAACATTCAGTACTTC
j_call: TRBJ2-7; v_call: TRBV28; d_call: .; clone_size: .; cdr3_aa: CASRTGYWDEQYF; cdr3_nt: TGTGCCAGCAGGACAGGCTACTGGGACGAGCAGTACTTC
j_call: TRBJ1-5; v_call: TRBV19; d_call: TRBD1; clone_size: once; cdr3_aa: CASSSRDRGNQPQHF; cdr3_nt: TGTGCCAGTAGTAGCCGGGACAGGGGTAATCAGCCCCAGCATTTT
j_call: TRBJ2-7; v_call: TRBV9; d_call: .; clone_size: .; cdr3_aa: CASSTVPSSYEQYF; cdr3_nt: TGTGCCAGCTCTACCGTACCCTCCTCCTACGAGCAGTACTTC
j_call: TRBJ2-1; v_call: TRBV7-8; d_call: TRBD2; clone_size: .; cdr3_aa: CASSNTGLAGYNEQFF; cdr3_nt: TGTGCCAGCAGTAACACTGGACTAGCGGGGTACAATGAGCAGTTCTTC
j_call: TRBJ1-2; v_call: TRBV3-1/TRBV3-2; d_call: .; clone_size: .; cdr3_aa: CASSYREGYTF; cdr3_nt: TGTGCCAGCAGTTACAGGGAGGGCTACACCTTC
j_call: TRBJ1-1; v_call: TRBV2; d_call: .; clone_size: .; cdr3_aa: CASRGTQGWVRAFF; cdr3_nt: TGTGCCAGCAGGGGAACACAGGGTTGGGTTCGAGCTTTCTTT
j_call: TRBJ2-1; v_call: TRBV10-3; d_call: .; clone_size: .; cdr3_aa: CAISAQLVPNEQFF; cdr3_nt: TGTGCCATCAGTGCGCAACTAGTTCCCAATGAGCAGTTCTTC
j_call: TRBJ2-1; v_call: TRBV5-1; d_call: .; clone_size: few; cdr3_aa: CASSLVPGNEQFF; cdr3_nt: TGCGCCAGCAGCTTGGTCCCGGGTAATGAGCAGTTCTTC
j_call: TRBJ2-2; v_call: TRBV19; d_call: .; clone_size: .; cdr3_aa: CASRTPAVGELFF; cdr3_nt: TGTGCCAGTAGGACTCCCGCGGTAGGGGAGCTGTTTTTT
j_call: TRBJ2-7; v_call: TRBV28; d_call: TRBD1; clone_size: .; cdr3_aa: CASRPPGTGIHEQYF; cdr3_nt: TGTGCCAGCAGACCCCCCGGGACAGGGATCCACGAGCAGTACTTC
j_call: TRBJ1-5; v_call: TRBV2; d_call: .; clone_size: .; cdr3_aa: CASSLTSVYSNQPQHF; cdr3_nt: TGTGCCAGCAGCCTAACGTCGGTCTATAGCAATCAGCCCCAGCATTTT
j_call: TRBJ1-1; v_call: TRBV3-1/TRBV3-2; d_call: TRBD1; clone_size: once; cdr3_aa: CASSQGQGRVTEAFF; cdr3_nt: TGTGCCAGCAGCCAAGGACAGGGGAGGGTCACTGAAGCTTTCTTT
j_call: TRBJ1-3; v_call: TRBV9; d_call: .; clone_size: .; cdr3_aa: CASSGTWAGGNTIYF; cdr3_nt: TGTGCCAGCAGCGGAACATGGGCGGGCGGAAACACCATATATTTT
j_call: TRBJ2-3; v_call: TRBV7-6; d_call: .; clone_size: .; cdr3_aa: CASSLGGGIGTDTQYF; cdr3_nt: TGTGCCAGCAGCTTAGGGGGCGGGATTGGCACAGATACGCAGTATTTT
j_call: TRBJ1-1; v_call: TRBV7-6; d_call: .; clone_size: .; cdr3_aa: CASSLGGGGTEAFF; cdr3_nt: TGTGCCAGCAGCTTAGGAGGTGGAGGCACTGAAGCTTTCTTT
j_call: TRBJ1-1; v_call: TRBV28; d_call: .; clone_size: few; cdr3_aa: CASSLYILGRQNTEAFF; cdr3_nt: TGTGCCAGCAGTTTATATATTCTCGGTCGACAGAACACTGAAGCTTTCTTT
j_call: TRBJ2-3; v_call: TRBV18; d_call: .; clone_size: .; cdr3_aa: CASSPNRGTDTQYF; cdr3_nt: TGTGCCAGCTCCCCTAATAGAGGCACAGATACGCAGTATTTT
j_call: TRBJ2-6; v_call: TRBV28; d_call: .; clone_size: .; cdr3_aa: CASSPRSSGANVLTF; cdr3_nt: TGTGCCAGCAGCCCACGGAGCTCTGGGGCCAACGTCCTGACTTTC